Given below is one TCR beta chain in context. These data are taken from a study of blood T cell repertoires in COVID-19. Turning to the study itself: Collection of acute and convalescent COVID-19 samples took place in the United States, Italy and Spain.

Original processing methods: Amplified reference gene primers provided the basis for estimating nucleated cell counts. Generated by immunoSEQ multiplex PCR, the TCRdb table keeps only in-frame clones and is missing some. V and J calls and clone size are copied from that table; D and trimming were computed from the DNA. The table has some 98,000 clones, 82% seen once. This CDR3 region has 17 residues. The J segment lost 2 bases and the V segment lost 6 bases, leaving 8 bases of the junction unmatched. Germline CDR1 is ENHRY and CDR2 is SYGVKD. The source is a man between 70 and 80 years old with active or convalescent COVID-19. Sequencing input: peripheral blood. The chain links TRBV10-3 to TRBJ2-1, with 12 positions matching TRBD2. The CDR3 region has the DNA TGTGCCATCAGCGGGACTAGCGGGCCGGCCACCTACAATGAGCAGTTCTTC. Its protein product is CAISGTSGPATYNEQFF.